Listed below are T cell receptor beta chains from one sample, sequenced in a study of blood T cell repertoires in COVID-19. Produced via immunoSEQ multiplex PCR; TCRdb's table is partial and in-frame only. The data contain 250,000 to 350,000 clones, about 88% of them seen just once; the ten biggest clones take up around 11%. Sequenced material: peripheral blood. Receptors were obtained from a woman aged 25-40 years with COVID-19, enrolled during active disease. Each CDR3 is given with its conserved first and last residue. The D gene is left open where the match is weak. Expanded clones are given a class, and other clones once, few, many or no size at all.

abundance,d_gene,j_gene,v_gene,CDR3nt,CDR3aa
NA,NA,TRBJ1-1,TRBV12-3/TRBV12-4,TGTGCCAGCAGTTTTGTAGTAAACACTGAAGCTTTCTTT,CASSFVVNTEAFF
NA,NA,TRBJ1-6,TRBV19,TGTGCCAGTAGTACGCGACCTGCTACACTACGGTCACCCCTCCACTTT,CASSTRPATLRSPLHF
NA,TRBD1,TRBJ1-5,TRBV2,TGTGCCAGCAAAGGGACAGGGGCTAGCAATCAGCCCCAGCATTTT,CASKGTGASNQPQHF
NA,TRBD2,TRBJ2-1,TRBV2,TGTGCCAGCAGTGTCTTGGGAGGGAACAATGAGCAGTTCTTC,CASSVLGGNNEQFF
NA,TRBD2,TRBJ2-1,TRBV6-4,TGTGCCAGCAGTGGGACAACGGGGGGATTCAATGAGCAGTTCTTC,CASSGTTGGFNEQFF
NA,NA,TRBJ2-6,TRBV29-1,TGCAGCGTTGCTGGAGGGACAGACCACTCTGGGGCCAACGTCCTGACTTTC,CSVAGGTDHSGANVLTF
once,NA,TRBJ1-1,TRBV18,TGTGCCAGCTCACCGAATGGGGGGAGCTTGAACACTGAAGCTTTCTTT,CASSPNGGSLNTEAFF
NA,NA,TRBJ2-7,TRBV3-1/TRBV3-2,TGTGCCAGCAGCCAAGATGGAAGGGAGACCTACGAGCAGTACTTC,CASSQDGRETYEQYF
NA,TRBD2,TRBJ2-1,TRBV4-1,TGCGCCAGCAGCCAAGATACGTACCAGACCGGGACTAGCCTATACAATGAGCAGTTCTTC,CASSQDTYQTGTSLYNEQFF
few,NA,TRBJ1-1,TRBV7-9,TGTGCCAGCAGCAGGCCCCAGGCCGCGAGTGGGGAAGCTTTCTTT,CASSRPQAASGEAFF
NA,TRBD2,TRBJ2-5,TRBV5-4,TGTGCCAGCAGTTCGGCCCTAGCGGGAGTTCGGAAGACCCAGTACTTC,CASSSALAGVRKTQYF
once,TRBD2,TRBJ2-3,TRBV7-2,TGTGCCAGCAGCTTAGCTGGCGGGAGGCGCACAGATACGCAGTATTTT,CASSLAGGRRTDTQYF
NA,NA,TRBJ2-7,TRBV28,TGTGCCAGCAGTTTTGGGCACGGCTACGAGCAGTACTTC,CASSFGHGYEQYF
NA,NA,TRBJ1-3,TRBV18,TGTGCCAGCTCAGCGTTAGAGCTTAACACCATATATTTT,CASSALELNTIYF
NA,NA,TRBJ1-1,TRBV10-3,TGTGCCATCAGTGGACAGAACACTGAAGCTTTCTTT,CAISGQNTEAFF
NA,NA,TRBJ2-7,TRBV24-1,TGTGCCACCAGTGATTCAAACAGGGCGTACGAGCAGTACTTC,CATSDSNRAYEQYF
NA,NA,TRBJ1-2,TRBV28,TGTGCCAGCAGTTCAGGAGGCTATGGCTACACCTTC,CASSSGGYGYTF
NA,TRBD1,TRBJ2-5,TRBV9,TGTGCCAGCAGCAAGGGGGCAGGGTTTAAAGAGACCCAGTACTTC,CASSKGAGFKETQYF
NA,TRBD2,TRBJ2-1,TRBV7-9,TGTGCCAGCAGCTTAAAGGGAGGGAATGAGCAGTTCTTC,CASSLKGGNEQFF
NA,NA,TRBJ1-2,TRBV6-1,TGTGCCAGCAGTGATCTGTTGTCAGGATATGGCTACACCTTC,CASSDLLSGYGYTF
once,TRBD2,TRBJ2-1,TRBV7-3,TGTGCCAGCAGCCCTCTACTAGCGGGGGGCAACAATGAGCAGTTCTTC,CASSPLLAGGNNEQFF
NA,NA,TRBJ2-5,TRBV6-1,TGTGCCAGCAGTGACGCCCCTTCGGGGGAGACCCAGTACTTC,CASSDAPSGETQYF
once,NA,TRBJ1-4,TRBV30,TGTGCCTGGAGTTTTATAGATGAAAAACTGTTTTTT,CAWSFIDEKLFF
NA,NA,TRBJ2-7,TRBV19,TGTGCCAGTACCCCCCGGGCAGGGCACTACGAGCAGTACTTC,CASTPRAGHYEQYF
NA,NA,TRBJ1-5,TRBV7-2,TGTGCCAGCAGCCCCCGAGGGCCGAATCAGCCCCAGCATTTT,CASSPRGPNQPQHF
NA,TRBD2,TRBJ2-5,TRBV19,TGTGCCAGCCAACAACTAGCGGGAAGGTTAGAGACCCAGTACTTC,CASQQLAGRLETQYF
NA,NA,TRBJ2-7,TRBV28,TGTGCCAGCAGTTACACAGGGAAGGAGTACTTC,CASSYTGKEYF
NA,NA,TRBJ2-3,TRBV5-8,TGTGCCAGCAGCTTACGGGGGGCAGGCACAGATACGCAGTATTTT,CASSLRGAGTDTQYF
once,NA,TRBJ1-6,TRBV4-1,TGCGCCAGCAGCCAAGTGGGGAGGAGCCTTGTAGATTCACCCCTCCACTTT,CASSQVGRSLVDSPLHF
NA,TRBD2,TRBJ2-1,TRBV7-9,TGTGCCAGCAGCCAAACTAGCGGAACCTACAATGAGCAGTTCTTC,CASSQTSGTYNEQFF
NA,TRBD2,TRBJ2-1,TRBV14,TGTGCCAGCAGCCAAGAGCTGGCGATAGCGGGAGGTGAGCAGTTCTTC,CASSQELAIAGGEQFF
NA,TRBD1,TRBJ2-7,TRBV19,TGTGCCAGTAGTATGACAGGGGGCAGCTACGAGCAGTACTTC,CASSMTGGSYEQYF
NA,TRBD2,TRBJ2-3,TRBV24-1,TGTGCCACCAGTGACAAGCGGGGGACTAGCACAGATACGCAGTATTTT,CATSDKRGTSTDTQYF
once,TRBD1,TRBJ1-5,TRBV28,TGTGCCAGCAGTTTATTTCAGGGGGTTAGCAATCAGCCCCAGCATTTT,CASSLFQGVSNQPQHF
NA,TRBD1,TRBJ2-1,TRBV9,TGTGCCAGCAACACCCCCGGGACAGGGAACTTTGATGAGCAGTTCTTC,CASNTPGTGNFDEQFF
few,NA,TRBJ2-1,TRBV6-4,TGTGCCAGCAGTGTGGGCCCGTCCAATGAGCAGTTCTTC,CASSVGPSNEQFF
NA,TRBD2,TRBJ2-6,TRBV9,TGTGCCAGCAGCTTCGGTAGCGGGAGGCTCGCTGGGGCCAACGTCCTGACTTTC,CASSFGSGRLAGANVLTF
NA,NA,TRBJ2-1,TRBV15,TGTGCCACCAGCAGGGGACTTTACAATGAGCAGTTCTTC,CATSRGLYNEQFF
NA,TRBD2,TRBJ2-3,TRBV28,TGTGCCAGCCGACGGACTAGCGGGAGTGGCACAGATACGCAGTATTTT,CASRRTSGSGTDTQYF
few,NA,TRBJ1-2,TRBV2,TGTGCCAGCAGGGATAACAGGTTGGGCTACACCTTC,CASRDNRLGYTF
NA,TRBD2,TRBJ2-1,TRBV5-1,TGCGCCAGCAGGTTAGCGGGAGGATCTCACAATGAGCAGTTCTTC,CASRLAGGSHNEQFF
NA,NA,TRBJ2-5,TRBV27,TGTGCCAGCAGTTTGGACAGTCTAAACCAAGAGACCCAGTACTTC,CASSLDSLNQETQYF
NA,TRBD1,TRBJ2-7,TRBV3-1/TRBV3-2,TGTGCCAGCAGCCAAGACGGGACAGGGGACTACGAGCAGTACTTC,CASSQDGTGDYEQYF
NA,NA,TRBJ2-1,TRBV19,TGTGCCAGTAGTATATCCGACAGTTACAATGAGCAGTTCTTC,CASSISDSYNEQFF
NA,NA,TRBJ1-5,TRBV19,TGTGCCAGTAGCCCTGGGAGGGGCTCCCCCGCTAGCAATCAGCCCCAGCATTTT,CASSPGRGSPASNQPQHF
NA,NA,TRBJ2-1,TRBV10-1,TGCGCCAGCAGTGAGGGGAGCGGGTACAATGAGCAGTTCTTC,CASSEGSGYNEQFF
NA,NA,TRBJ2-2,TRBV5-1,TGCGCCAGCAGCAGGACGGAGGCTTGGGGGAGGACCGGGGAGCTGTTTTTT,CASSRTEAWGRTGELFF
NA,TRBD2,TRBJ2-7,TRBV7-6,TGTGCCAGCAGCTTAGTCGCCCAGGGGACTAGCGGACCCACGGCGCAGTACTTC,CASSLVAQGTSGPTAQYF
NA,TRBD1,TRBJ2-7,TRBV15,TGTGCCACCAGCCGGCTCGACAGGGGGTCCTACGAGCAGTACTTC,CATSRLDRGSYEQYF
NA,TRBD1,TRBJ2-5,TRBV15,TGTGCCACCAGCCGCCGGACAGGGGCGAGTCGAGGGACCCAGTACTTC,CATSRRTGASRGTQYF
NA,NA,TRBJ1-3,TRBV18,TGTGCCAGCTCACCCGGAGGCTCTGGAAACACCATATATTTT,CASSPGGSGNTIYF
once,NA,TRBJ1-1,TRBV19,TGTGCCAGTAGTATTTTATCTGAAGCTTTCTTT,CASSILSEAFF
NA,TRBD2,TRBJ2-2,TRBV2,TGTGCCAGCGTTCCGGGACTAAGGACCGGGGAGCTGTTTTTT,CASVPGLRTGELFF
NA,NA,TRBJ2-1,TRBV13,TGTGCCAGCAGCCTCCGGGACTTCTCCTACAATGAGCAGTTCTTC,CASSLRDFSYNEQFF